These T cell receptor beta chains were read from a single sample in a study of blood T cell repertoires in COVID-19. Sequencing used immunoSEQ multiplex PCR; TCRdb keeps in-frame clones, though not all of them. In the table there are 100,000 to 150,000 clones, roughly four fifths of which are singletons. The sample was peripheral blood. Receptors were obtained from a man aged 55 to 70 with acute or convalescent COVID-19. CDR3s include the opening cysteine and the closing phenylalanine or tryptophan. D genes are given only for firm matches.

cdr3_aa	j_call	d_call	v_call
CSVPLGQLSGANVLTF	TRBJ2-6	-	TRBV29-1
CASSLAAGLSYEQYF	TRBJ2-7	-	TRBV5-1
CASSYQAGRMNTEAFF	TRBJ1-1	-	TRBV14
CASSLYGLNYGYTF	TRBJ1-2	-	TRBV5-6
CATSIGDNGELFF	TRBJ2-2	-	TRBV15
CASTRLAGGIEQFF	TRBJ2-1	TRBD2	TRBV3-1/TRBV3-2
CASSIGTGGDEQYF	TRBJ2-7	TRBD1	TRBV19
CASSAGPSTGHQPQHF	TRBJ1-5	-	TRBV5-1
CASSPTRDRGWEKLFF	TRBJ1-4	TRBD1	TRBV7-8
CASSPWTGTFYGYTF	TRBJ1-2	-	TRBV7-9
CASSPTGGGGKLFF	TRBJ1-4	TRBD1	TRBV28
CASSLVSVNEKLFF	TRBJ1-4	-	TRBV6-6
CASSLLGQRYSNEQFF	TRBJ2-1	TRBD1	TRBV28
CASSLVENYGYTF	TRBJ1-2	-	TRBV5-1
CASSDGTTGANEQFF	TRBJ2-1	-	TRBV6-1
CASSLGIGAYEQYF	TRBJ2-7	-	TRBV4-1
CASRESLAYEQYF	TRBJ2-7	-	TRBV2
CASSPGTGGLSYTF	TRBJ1-2	-	TRBV5-1
CASSPRQGAEAFF	TRBJ1-1	TRBD1	TRBV18
CASSFSGANTEAFF	TRBJ1-1	-	TRBV11-3
CASSRQPYNEQFF	TRBJ2-1	-	TRBV2
CASSLRASGSVGNEQFF	TRBJ2-1	TRBD2	TRBV5-1
CASFLGGAGTGELFF	TRBJ2-2	-	TRBV28
CASSLSAGGRQPQHF	TRBJ1-5	TRBD1	TRBV28
CASSLLEGTGELFF	TRBJ2-2	-	TRBV5-1
CASSLVRGGTGELFF	TRBJ2-2	-	TRBV5-1
CASSSGGNNSPLHF	TRBJ1-6	-	TRBV7-9
CASPGQGTLNTEAFF	TRBJ1-1	-	TRBV28
CASTRDLPGGAGYGYTF	TRBJ1-2	TRBD1	TRBV5-1
CASSLIAGGHEQFF	TRBJ2-1	TRBD2	TRBV7-3
CASNTGWVNTEAFF	TRBJ1-1	-	TRBV19
CASSRDRSGNTIYF	TRBJ1-3	TRBD1	TRBV3-1/TRBV3-2
CASSQGIDSPLHF	TRBJ1-6	-	TRBV27
CATSPGLAETDTQYF	TRBJ2-3	TRBD2	TRBV24-1
CATKPRGLGNQPQHF	TRBJ1-5	TRBD1	TRBV19
CASSDRGTGLGKLFF	TRBJ1-4	TRBD1	TRBV25-1
CAWRTGGATEAFF	TRBJ1-1	TRBD1	TRBV30
CASFPRTRGANVLTF	TRBJ2-6	-	TRBV2
CASSLVVGRGDTQYF	TRBJ2-3	-	TRBV5-1
CASSLGQGFRTEAFF	TRBJ1-1	TRBD1	TRBV28
CASSSYRVWTEAFF	TRBJ1-1	-	TRBV19
CASSLDSDTQYF	TRBJ2-3	-	TRBV7-9
CASTGPGGRETQYF	TRBJ2-5	TRBD1	TRBV2
CASSLDRGNSPLHF	TRBJ1-6	TRBD1	TRBV7-3
CASSYEAGLAVLNEQFF	TRBJ2-1	TRBD2	TRBV6-2/TRBV6-3
CASSIEGGQYNQPQHF	TRBJ1-5	-	TRBV19
CASSPGLAGQYEQYF	TRBJ2-7	TRBD2	TRBV18
CASSHSGRAYEQYF	TRBJ2-7	TRBD2	TRBV5-1
CASSPQNGQHTEAFF	TRBJ1-1	-	TRBV27
CASSLASGRAPEELFF	TRBJ2-2	TRBD2	TRBV7-3
CASSLPRPRGIGEKLFF	TRBJ1-4	-	TRBV4-1
CASSYAGGSNQPQHF	TRBJ1-5	-	TRBV6-5
CASSAGLAGRVSGELFF	TRBJ2-2	TRBD2	TRBV27
CASSEDREAGQYF	TRBJ2-7	-	TRBV7-2
CASSLGFRYEQFF	TRBJ2-1	-	TRBV7-3
CASSFGGYGYTF	TRBJ1-2	-	TRBV28
CAWSTGYEQYF	TRBJ2-7	-	TRBV30
CASSYWVGAQGSVGYTF	TRBJ1-2	-	TRBV6-2/TRBV6-3
CASSFGTSYTGELFF	TRBJ2-2	TRBD2	TRBV5-4
CASSPGRAFGANVLTF	TRBJ2-6	TRBD2	TRBV7-2